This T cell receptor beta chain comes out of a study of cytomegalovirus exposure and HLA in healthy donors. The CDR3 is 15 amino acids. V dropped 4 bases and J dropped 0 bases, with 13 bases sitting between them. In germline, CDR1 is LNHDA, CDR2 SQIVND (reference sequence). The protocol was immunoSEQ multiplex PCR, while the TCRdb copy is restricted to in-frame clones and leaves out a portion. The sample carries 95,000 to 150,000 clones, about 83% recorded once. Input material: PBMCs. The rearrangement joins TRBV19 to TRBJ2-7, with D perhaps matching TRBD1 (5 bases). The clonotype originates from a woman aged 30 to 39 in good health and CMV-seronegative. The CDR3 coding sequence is TGTGCCAGTAGTACCGCAGGGTCCAGCTCCTACGAGCAGTACTTC. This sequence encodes CASSTAGSSSYEQYF. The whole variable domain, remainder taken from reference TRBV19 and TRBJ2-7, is DGGITQSPKYLFRKEGQNVTLSCEQNLNHDAMYWYRQDPGQGLRLIYYSQIVNDFQKGDIAEGYSVSREKKESFPLTVTSAQKNPTAFYLCASSTAGSSSYEQYFGPGTRLTVT.